The 4 T cell receptor beta chains below come from one sample, sequenced in a study of early T cells in non-severe SARS-CoV-2 infection. MiXCR, applied by TCRdb to the 5' RACE reads, yields one record per CDR3 protein. In the table there are over 85,000 distinct CDR3 sequences, roughly 12% of which are singletons. The sequenced sample was whole blood, obtained at baseline. The receptors stem from an adult who was a healthcare worker with PCR-confirmed SARS-CoV-2 infection or an uninfected control (not recorded which).

This clonotype showed up just a few times. This chain joins TRBV14 and TRBJ2-1; tentatively, D is TRBD2 (6 bases). Germline V gene sequence: CDR1 SGHDN, CDR2 FVKESK. The CDR3 runs 13 residues. The V end was cut by 3 bases, the J end by 5 bases, with 8 bases between. CDR3 DNA: TGTGCCAGCAGCCAGGGACTTGACAATGAGCAGTTCTTC. Protein product: CASSQGLDNEQFF.

In its sample, this clonotype was seen a few times. The chain uses TRBV7-3 and TRBJ2-3, with 14 nucleotides matching TRBD2. CDR3 length: 17 residues. Unmatched junction bases numbered 4, after V lost 4 bases and J lost 1 base. Per the germline V gene, CDR1 is SGHTA and CDR2 is FQGTGA. The CDR3 sequence: CASSSRTSGGRTDTQYF. Written as DNA, the CDR3 is TGTGCCAGCAGCTCGAGGACTAGCGGGGGGCGCACAGATACGCAGTATTTT.

J is TRBJ1-5 and V is TRBV12-3 or TRBV12-4; 7 bases agree with TRBD1. The CDR3 is 15 amino acids. V lost 8 bases and J lost 2; bases outside the gene matches: 9. The CDR3 protein is CASGDAGQGNQPQHF. The DNA of the CDR3 is TGTGCCAGCGGGGACGCAGGACAGGGCAATCAGCCCCAGCATTTT.

This clonotype came up a few times. The chain has TRBV4-2 and TRBJ2-7; 8 bases align to TRBD2. V dropped 4 bases and J dropped 3; count of bases not matched to a gene: 11. This CDR3 has 16 residues. The germline gives CDR1 LGHNA, CDR2 YNFKEQ. The DNA of the CDR3 is TGTGCCAGCAGCCCCCTCTTAGCGGGGTCCGGCTACGAGCAGTACTTC. It specifies CASSPLLAGSGYEQYF.